The clone carrying this TCR beta chain was observed at least ten times. Antigen: not known. This record belongs to a study of T cell repertoires in cytomegalovirus infection. About the study: It can be stated that public TCR beta signatures indicated CMV infection as well as a matching HLA type. The study's findings and limits: Clonotype analysis showed dominance of the ex vivo response by HLA-C-restricted CMV-specific TCR beta clonotypes. Individuals carrying CMV plus the relevant HLA were identified by cumulative frequency of public TCR beta families.

Via MiXCR, TCRdb re-called the reads, giving one row per CDR3 protein. The data show 450,000 to 650,000 distinct CDR3 sequences, almost 40% seen once. V lost 3 bases, J lost 6 bases, and 8 bases lay in between. This CDR3 region has 13 residues. Germline CDR1 reads SGHTA; CDR2 reads FQGNSA. This sample comprised cultured PBMCs, obtained from culture after CMV antigen stimulation. The receptor comes from a human donor in good health (CMV status not recorded). Some clones in this sample may be carry-over from other donors' samples. The chain links TRBV7-2 to TRBJ2-2; no clear D. CDR3 sequence reads: CASSFLPSGELFF. DNA for the CDR3: TGTGCCAGCAGCTTCCTCCCATCCGGGGAGCTGTTTTTT.